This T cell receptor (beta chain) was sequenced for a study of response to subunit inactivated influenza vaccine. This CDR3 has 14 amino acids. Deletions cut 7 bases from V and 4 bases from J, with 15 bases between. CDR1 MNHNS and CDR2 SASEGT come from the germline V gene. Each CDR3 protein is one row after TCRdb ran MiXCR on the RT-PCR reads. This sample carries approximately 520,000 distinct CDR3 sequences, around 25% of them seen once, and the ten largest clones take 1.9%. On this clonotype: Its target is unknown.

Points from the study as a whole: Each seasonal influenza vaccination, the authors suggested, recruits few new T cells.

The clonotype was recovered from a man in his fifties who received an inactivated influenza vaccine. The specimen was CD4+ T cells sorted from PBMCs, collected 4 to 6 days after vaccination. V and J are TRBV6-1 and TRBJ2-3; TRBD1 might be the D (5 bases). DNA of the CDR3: TGTGCCAGCAAGGCAGGGTGGGGTGCAGATACGCAGTATTTT. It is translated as CASKAGWGADTQYF.